The next 11 T cell receptor beta chains were all read from a single sample in a study of response to subunit inactivated influenza vaccine. TCRdb fed the RT-PCR reads into MiXCR, producing one record per CDR3 protein. The sample has about 540,000 distinct CDR3 sequences, roughly 23% seen once. The same specimen was also included in a second study, on T cells expressing NK-cell markers. As that report states: It was by 5'RACE template switching with UMIs that TCR beta cDNA was made.

The sample in question was CD4+ T cells sorted from PBMCs, obtained 11 to 12 days after vaccination. These receptors all stem from a man over 45 who received an inactivated influenza vaccine.

The chain joins TRBV7-9 to TRBJ2-1; 9 positions match TRBD2. Germline CDR1 and CDR2: SEHNR and FQNEAQ (reference sequence). The CDR3 loop spans 15 amino acids. V was clipped by 1 base and J by 5 bases; unmatched bases: 3. The CDR3 DNA sequence: TGTGCCAGCAGCTTAGAGGGACTAGCACACAATGAGCAGTTCTTC. Encoded protein: CASSLEGLAHNEQFF.

This sequence joins TRBV20-1 and TRBJ2-7; D remains ambiguous. Between the trimmed V and J ends, which lost 6 bases and 0 bases, there was a span of 9 bases. CDR3 length equals 12 residues. CDR1 is DFQATT, CDR2 SNEGSKA, per germline (reference sequence). The CDR3 sequence is CSATGHSYEQYF. As DNA, the CDR3 is TGCAGTGCCACGGGCCACTCCTACGAGCAGTACTTC.

This chain links TRBV7-8 with TRBJ2-3, with D possibly matching TRBD2 (7 bases). The CDR3 length is 14 residues. The V gene's germline CDR1 is SGHVS and CDR2 FQNEAQ. Trimming cost V 7 bases and J 0 bases, with 11 bases left between them. The CDR3 DNA follows: TGTGCCAGCACGGGGGGCGGTAGCACAGATACGCAGTATTTT. Translated: CASTGGGSTDTQYF.

The chain carries TRBV18 and TRBJ2-7; TRBD2 is a possible D gene (5 bases). Germline V lookup: CDR1 KGHSH, CDR2 LQKENI. The CDR3 is 13 residues long. The V and J ends lost 2 bases and 2 bases respectively, with 7 bases between them. The chain's CDR3 is CASSPMRAYEQYF. DNA for the CDR3: TGTGCCAGCTCACCAATGAGGGCCTACGAGCAGTACTTC.

The J gene is TRBJ2-2, the V gene TRBV10-3; weak D call: TRBD1 (6 bases). Trimming left V 8 bases short and J 3 bases short, with 13 bases between. The germline V gene encodes CDR1 ENHRY and CDR2 SYGVKD. The CDR3 is 14 amino acids. DNA of the CDR3: TGTGCCATCGGCTACAGGGACGACACCGGGGAGCTGTTTTTT. It codes for CAIGYRDDTGELFF.

This chain links TRBV5-1 with TRBJ2-2; TRBD1 agrees at 10 bases. V lost 5 bases and J lost 5; bases outside the gene matches: 6. The CDR3 spans 15 residues. Per the germline V gene, CDR1 is SGHRS and CDR2 is YFSETQ. In nucleotides, the CDR3 is TGCGCCAGCAGACCACCGGGACAGGGGACCGGGGAGCTGTTTTTT. Translation gives CASRPPGQGTGELFF.

The rearrangement joins TRBV6-2 or TRBV6-3 to TRBJ2-1; D may be TRBD1 (6 bases). This CDR3 spans 15 amino acids. Germline V gives CDR1 MNHEY, CDR2 SVGEGT. The V end lost 5 bases, the J end lost 0 bases, and 11 bases lay between the germline ends. The CDR3 sequence is CASSIRGFSYNEQFF. Written as DNA, the CDR3 is TGTGCCAGCAGTATAAGGGGGTTCTCCTACAATGAGCAGTTCTTC.

Ten or more counts support this clonotype. CDR3 region: CATSDGRQGETQYF. As DNA, the CDR3 is TGTGCCACCAGTGATGGGAGACAGGGTGAGACCCAGTACTTC. The V and J genes are TRBV24-1 and TRBJ2-5; 7 positions match TRBD1. This CDR3 has 14 residues. V shed 3 bases and J 5 bases; nucleotides not matched to a gene: 5. CDR1 KGHDR and CDR2 SFDVKD come from the germline V gene.

The chain couples TRBV6-1 to TRBJ1-2; 9 nucleotides align to TRBD1. Per the germline V gene, CDR1 is MNHNS and CDR2 is SASEGT. CDR3 length equals 13 residues. V was clipped by 8 bases and J by 3 bases; unmatched bases: 4. The CDR3 reads CASWDRDHYGYTF. As DNA, the CDR3 is TGTGCCAGCTGGGACAGGGACCACTATGGCTACACCTTC.

Many counts were recorded for this clonotype. The chain carries TRBV5-5 and TRBJ2-5, with D hard to call. Germline loops: CDR1 SGHKS, CDR2 YYEKEE (reference sequence). CDR3 length: 10 amino acids. The V end was cut by 4 bases, the J end by 5 bases, with 3 bases between. The CDR3 reads CASSGETQYF. The CDR3 bases are TGTGCCAGCAGCGGGGAGACCCAGTACTTC.

The CDR3 nucleotides read TGTGCCAGCAGCCCCACGGGGGCGGAGAGCACAGATACGCAGTATTTT. It codes for CASSPTGAESTDTQYF. V and J are TRBV6-1 and TRBJ2-3, with D tentatively TRBD1 or TRBD2 (6 bases each). CDR1 and CDR2 (germline): MNHNS, SASEGT. The CDR3 spans 16 residues. The V end lost 6 bases, the J end lost 0 bases, and 16 bases lay between the germline ends.